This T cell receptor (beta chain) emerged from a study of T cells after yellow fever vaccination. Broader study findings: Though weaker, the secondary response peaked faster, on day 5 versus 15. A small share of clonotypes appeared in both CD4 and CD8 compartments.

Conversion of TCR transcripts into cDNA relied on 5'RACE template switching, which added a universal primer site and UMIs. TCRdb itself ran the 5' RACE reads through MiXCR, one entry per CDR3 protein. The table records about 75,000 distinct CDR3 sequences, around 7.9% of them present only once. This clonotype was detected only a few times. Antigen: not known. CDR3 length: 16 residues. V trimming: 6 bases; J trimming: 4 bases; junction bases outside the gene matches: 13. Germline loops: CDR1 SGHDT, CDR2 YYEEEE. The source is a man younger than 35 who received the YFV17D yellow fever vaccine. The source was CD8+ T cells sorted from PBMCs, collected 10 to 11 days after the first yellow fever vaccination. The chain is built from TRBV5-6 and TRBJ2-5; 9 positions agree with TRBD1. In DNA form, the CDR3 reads TGTGCCAGCAAGACTTTCAGGGACAGGGATTTAGAGACCCAGTACTTC. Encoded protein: CASKTFRDRDLETQYF. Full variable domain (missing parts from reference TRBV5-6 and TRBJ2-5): DAGVTQSPTHLIKTRGQQVTLRCSPKSGHDTVSWYQQALGQGPQFIFQYYEEEERQRGNFPDRFSGHQFPNYSSELNVNALLLGDSALYLCASKTFRDRDLETQYFGPGTRLLVL.